Below, 24 T cell receptor beta chains from the same sample are listed, as sequenced in a study of PD-L1 blockade in urothelial cancer. Profiled with immunoSEQ multiplex PCR; TCRdb holds only in-frame clones, not every one. Here the sample spans 86,000 or so clones, over 65% being singletons. Regarding time point: pretreatment peripheral blood. The sample consisted of PBMCs, taken around atezolizumab (anti-PD-L1) treatment. Receptors were obtained from a man in his fifties or sixties with urothelial cancer.

The chain uses TRBV27 and TRBJ1-5, with TRBD1 matching 10 bases. The CDR3 contains 15 residues. Looked up from germline, CDR1 is MNHEY and CDR2 is SMNVEV (reference sequence). V lost 2 bases and J lost 6; bases outside the gene matches: 4. The CDR3 loop reads CASSLDRGLGQPQHF. The CDR3 nucleotides are TGTGCCAGCAGTTTAGACAGGGGGCTTGGTCAGCCCCAGCATTTT.

The chain recombines TRBV7-9 with TRBJ2-2; the D is unclear. Trimming pared 2 bases from V and 7 bases from J, leaving 5 bases between. CDR3 size: 12 residues. Germline CDR1 and CDR2: SEHNR and FQNEAQ (reference sequence). In nucleotides, the CDR3 is TGTGCCAGCAGCTTAAGTAGCGGGGAGCTGTTTTTT. Residues: CASSLSSGELFF.

V is TRBV19 and J is TRBJ2-7; D might be TRBD1 (5 bases). The CDR3 has 14 amino acids. Trimming took 4 bases from V and 4 from J, leaving 14 bases between them. Per germline, CDR1 LNHDA and CDR2 SQIVND (reference sequence). The chain's CDR3 is CASSKDMFGYEQYF. The CDR3 DNA follows: TGTGCCAGTAGTAAGGACATGTTCGGATACGAGCAGTACTTC.

The chain couples TRBV5-1 to TRBJ2-2; a weak D match, TRBD2 (5 bases). V was pared by 0 bases and J by 6 bases, with 9 bases between. From germline, CDR1 is SGHRS and CDR2 YFSETQ. CDR3 length: 14 residues. CDR3 loop: CASSLGLSSGELFF. The CDR3 DNA sequence: TGCGCCAGCAGCTTGGGACTAAGTTCCGGGGAGCTGTTTTTT.

This chain uses TRBV19 with TRBJ2-7; 8 positions agree with TRBD2. V shed 10 bases, J shed 1 base, and the junction held 9 bases outside the gene matches. The CDR3 has 14 amino acids. Germline V lookup: CDR1 LNHDA, CDR2 SQIVND (reference sequence). CDR3 sequence reads: CATQAGAGSYEQYF. DNA of the CDR3: TGTGCCACCCAAGCGGGGGCGGGATCCTACGAGCAGTACTTC.

This clone was found a few times. The chain uses TRBV27 and TRBJ2-3, with unresolved D. This CDR3 spans 13 amino acids. Per the germline V gene, CDR1 is MNHEY and CDR2 is SMNVEV (reference sequence). Trimming took 4 bases from V and 2 from J, leaving 7 bases between them. The CDR3 DNA reads TGTGCCAGCAGTTCCTACCTCACAGATACGCAGTATTTT. Translation gives CASSSYLTDTQYF.

The V gene is TRBV6-6, the J gene TRBJ2-7; D ambiguous. The CDR3 contains 12 residues. V was clipped by 2 bases and J by 5 bases, with 7 bases between them. The V gene's germline CDR1 is MNHNY and CDR2 SVGAGI (reference sequence). The DNA for the CDR3 is TGTGCCAGCAGTTACAACAGAAACGAGCAGTACTTC. Its translation is CASSYNRNEQYF.

The chain recombines TRBV4-1 with TRBJ1-6; TRBD1 matches 10 bases. CDR3 length: 17 residues. Per germline, CDR1 MGHRA and CDR2 YSYEKL. V gave up 1 base and J gave up 5 bases; unmatched junction bases: 5. CDR3 in amino acids: CASSQAPGTGDNSPLHF. As DNA, the CDR3 is TGCGCCAGCAGCCAAGCACCCGGGACAGGGGATAATTCACCCCTCCACTTT.

This clone was recorded once. The CDR3 spells CASSLDLNEQFF. The CDR3 nucleotides read TGCGCCAGCAGCTTGGACTTGAATGAGCAGTTCTTC. The J gene is TRBJ2-1, the V gene TRBV5-1; D gene uncertain. Per germline, CDR1 SGHRS and CDR2 YFSETQ. The V end was cut by 0 bases, the J end by 7 bases, with 5 bases between. The CDR3 has 12 amino acids. Looking up the rest from reference TRBV5-1 and TRBJ2-1 gives the full variable domain: KAGVTQTPRYLIKTRGQQVTLSCSPISGHRSVSWYQQTPGQGLQFLFEYFSETQRNKGNFPGRFSGRQFSNSRSEMNVSTLELGDSALYLCASSLDLNEQFFGPGTRLTVL.

This clone was seen a single time. The chain recombines TRBV15 with TRBJ2-7, with D tentatively TRBD2 (7 bases). This CDR3 is built from 15 residues. V shed 0 bases and J shed 3 bases, with 12 bases lying between them. Per germline, CDR1 LNHNV and CDR2 YYDKDF (reference sequence). Here the CDR3 reads CATSRDQGTNYEQYF. Here the CDR3 DNA reads TGTGCCACCAGCAGAGATCAGGGGACTAACTACGAGCAGTACTTC.

This chain joins TRBV5-1 and TRBJ1-3; no firm D call. CDR3 length equals 17 residues. V lost 3 bases and J lost 0, with 16 bases in between. CDR1 is SGHRS, CDR2 YFSETQ, per germline. The CDR3, as DNA: TGCGCCAGCAGCTCCGCCGCGGTGACGAGCTCTGGAAACACCATATATTTT. Translating gives CASSSAAVTSSGNTIYF.

The V gene is TRBV2, the J gene TRBJ2-7; unclear D gene. V was clipped by 6 bases and J by 1 base, with 4 bases between them. The CDR3 totals 11 residues. CDR1 and CDR2 (germline): SNHLY, FYNNEI. This CDR3 reads CASRSSYEQYF. The CDR3 DNA reads as TGTGCCAGCAGGTCTTCCTACGAGCAGTACTTC.

This clone was picked up a small number of times. The genes are TRBV5-1 and TRBJ1-6; 7 bases are a match to TRBD1. J gave up 8 bases and V 2 bases, and 7 bases lay outside the gene matches. This CDR3 has 15 amino acids. Looked up from germline, CDR1 is SGHRS and CDR2 is YFSETQ. The DNA for the CDR3 is TGCGCCAGCAGCTTAAGGACAGGAGCTGATTCACCCCTCCACTTT. As protein: CASSLRTGADSPLHF.

The DNA of the CDR3 is TGTGCCAGCACCCCGGGCGGGATGAACACTGAAGCTTTCTTT. Translation: CASTPGGMNTEAFF. This chain uses TRBV6-1 with TRBJ1-1; D remains ambiguous. The CDR3 loop spans 14 amino acids. The germline CDR1 and CDR2 sequences are MNHNS and SASEGT. The V end lost 7 bases, the J end lost 0 bases, and 12 bases lay between the germline ends.

The V and J genes are TRBV6-6 and TRBJ2-7; D is unclear. Per the germline V gene, CDR1 is MNHNY and CDR2 is SVGAGI (reference sequence). This CDR3 has 11 residues. V lost 5 bases, J lost 4 bases, and 6 bases lay in between. The CDR3 coding sequence is TGTGCCAGCAGTATAGTGTACGAGCAGTACTTC. It yields the protein CASSIVYEQYF.

V is TRBV7-8 and J is TRBJ1-1, with D possibly matching TRBD1 (6 bases). The V gene's germline CDR1 is SGHVS and CDR2 FQNEAQ. V was pared by 1 base and J by 4 bases, with 10 bases between. The CDR3 contains 14 residues. The CDR3: CASSLVGGATEAFF. CDR3 DNA sequence: TGTGCCAGCAGCTTAGTGGGGGGGGCCACTGAAGCTTTCTTT.

The chain recombines TRBV19 with TRBJ2-3; 9 bases fit TRBD2. Germline CDR1 LNHDA, CDR2 SQIVND (reference sequence). The CDR3 sequence is 15 residues long. V shed 5 bases and J 6 bases; nucleotides not matched to a gene: 9. CDR3 DNA: TGTGCCAGTAGTCCCTCTAGCGGGGCCCTTGATACGCAGTATTTT. As protein: CASSPSSGALDTQYF.

V gene TRBV27 combines with J gene TRBJ2-7; 14 nucleotides line up with TRBD2. This CDR3 is 16 amino acids long. Germline V gene lookup returns CDR1 MNHEY and CDR2 SMNVEV (reference sequence). The trim removed 6 bases at V and 4 bases at J, leaving 8 bases unmatched. The chain's CDR3 is CASRRGTSGGLYEQYF. The CDR3 nucleotides read TGTGCCAGCAGACGAGGGACTAGCGGGGGACTATACGAGCAGTACTTC.

This clone was found once. The chain employs TRBV5-1 and TRBJ2-7; D unresolved. CDR3 length: 14 amino acids. Trimming removed 2 bases at V and 5 bases at J, with 14 bases between. Germline V lookup: CDR1 SGHRS, CDR2 YFSETQ. The CDR3 coding sequence is TGCGCCAGCAGCTTTGGGCAGGTGAACGACGAGCAGTACTTC. It specifies CASSFGQVNDEQYF.

The chain couples TRBV27 to TRBJ2-1, with D tentatively TRBD2 (7 bases). Trimming stripped 2 bases from V and 2 bases from J, with 10 bases between. Germline loops: CDR1 MNHEY, CDR2 SMNVEV (reference sequence). This CDR3 is built from 15 residues. CDR3 DNA: TGTGCCAGCAGTTTAAAGGGGGGGGCCTACAATGAGCAGTTCTTC. This codes for CASSLKGGAYNEQFF.

The J gene is TRBJ1-5, the V gene TRBV7-2; the D gene is possibly TRBD1 (5 bases). Trimming took off 6 bases at V and 6 bases at J, with 15 bases between the two ends. This CDR3 has 14 residues. Germline CDR1 is SGHTA and CDR2 is FQGNSA. This CDR3 is CASRNAQGSQPQHF. The CDR3 DNA reads as TGTGCCAGCAGAAACGCCCAGGGAAGTCAGCCCCAGCATTTT.

Details on this clone: Other DNA sequences within the sample encode an identical CDR3. The rearrangement uses TRBV30 and TRBJ1-2, with a possible D match to TRBD1 (5 bases). Germline-derived CDR1 and CDR2 are GTSNPN and SVGIG (reference sequence). V was cut by 0 bases and J by 8 bases, with 10 bases left in between. This CDR3 contains 12 residues. In DNA form, the CDR3 reads TGTGCCTGGAGTGTGGGGGGGAGAGGCTACACCTTC. Amino acid sequence: CAWSVGGRGYTF.

The chain carries TRBV7-8 and TRBJ1-2, with a weak D call TRBD1 (5 bases). The V and J ends lost 4 bases and 7 bases respectively, with 13 bases between them. From germline, CDR1 is SGHVS and CDR2 FQNEAQ. This CDR3 region has 13 residues. The CDR3, as DNA: TGTGCCAGCAGCTCGGGGGTTCTGATTGGCTACACCTTC. Its translation is CASSSGVLIGYTF.

CDR3 amino acids: CASSSTGTSGRAGNEQFF. The DNA for the CDR3 is TGTGCCAGCAGCTCTACCGGGACTAGCGGGAGGGCGGGGAATGAGCAGTTCTTC. V usage is TRBV7-2 and J usage is TRBJ2-1, with 16 nucleotides matching TRBD2. V shed 4 bases and J 7 bases; nucleotides not matched to a gene: 10. The CDR3 is 18 amino acids. CDR1 and CDR2 (germline): SGHTA, FQGNSA.